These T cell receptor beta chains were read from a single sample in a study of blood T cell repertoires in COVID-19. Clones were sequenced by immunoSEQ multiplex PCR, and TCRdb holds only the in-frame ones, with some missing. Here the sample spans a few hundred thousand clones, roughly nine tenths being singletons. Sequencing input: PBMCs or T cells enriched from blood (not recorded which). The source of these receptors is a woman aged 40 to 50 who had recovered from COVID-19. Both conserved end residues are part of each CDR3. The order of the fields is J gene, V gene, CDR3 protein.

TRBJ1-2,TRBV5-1,CASSLEGRAYGYTF
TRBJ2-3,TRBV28,CASSDRSPQATDTQYF
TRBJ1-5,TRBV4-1,CASSQGGTGRQPQHF
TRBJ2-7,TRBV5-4,CASSLGPSSGRTYEQYF
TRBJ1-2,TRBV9,CASSVDGYGYTF
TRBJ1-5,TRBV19,CASSTRRGGQPQHF
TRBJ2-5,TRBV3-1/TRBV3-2,CASSQAGSETQYF
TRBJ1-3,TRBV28,CASSPARGGNTIYF
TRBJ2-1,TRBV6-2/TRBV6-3,CASSYSKRTVYNEQFF
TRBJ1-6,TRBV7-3,CASSPDREGSPLHF
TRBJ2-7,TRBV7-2,CASSFTGGPYEQYF
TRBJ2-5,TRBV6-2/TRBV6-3,CASRPAAQETQYF
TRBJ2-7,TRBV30,CACGRGREQYF
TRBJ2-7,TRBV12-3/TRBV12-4,CASSIGTEYEQYF
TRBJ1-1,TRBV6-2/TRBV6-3,CASSYSSDTEAFF
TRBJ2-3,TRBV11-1,CASSSAKTSGDTQYF
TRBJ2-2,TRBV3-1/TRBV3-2,CASSQASGSGELFF
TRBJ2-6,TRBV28,CASSSRTGGFSGANVLTF
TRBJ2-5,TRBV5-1,CASSTGTSGSETQYF
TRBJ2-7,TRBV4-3,CASSQDRAYEQYF
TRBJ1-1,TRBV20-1,CSASSPSPAVTEAFF
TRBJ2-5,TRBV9,CASSARLAEETQYF
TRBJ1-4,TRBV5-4,CASSANRDSGEKLFF
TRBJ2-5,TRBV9,CASSVAPDSQETQYF
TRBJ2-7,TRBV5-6,CASSSGRGSYEQYF
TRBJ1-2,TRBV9,CASSARAQLGTAGYTF
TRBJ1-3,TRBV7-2,CASSLWGGDTGNTIYF
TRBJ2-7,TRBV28,CASTSQGGAYEQYF
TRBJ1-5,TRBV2,CASRGETGGNQPQHF
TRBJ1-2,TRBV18,CASSLPRDRAYTF
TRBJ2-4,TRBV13,CASSSFPGLAGPLAKNIQYF
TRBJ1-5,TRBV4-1,CASSQDWQAYGNQPQHF
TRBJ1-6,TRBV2,CASSTDRANSPLHF
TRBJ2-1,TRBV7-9,CASSRDLPSQFF
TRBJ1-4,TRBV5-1,CASSLLSTNEKLFF
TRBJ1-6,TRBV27,CASTAGDYLSPLHF
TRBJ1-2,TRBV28,CASSAGQYGYTF
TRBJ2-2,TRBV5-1,CASGPGTSGSATGELFF
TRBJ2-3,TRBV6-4,CASSARAGAPDTQYF
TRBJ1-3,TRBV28,CASLGFRNTIYF
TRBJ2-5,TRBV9,CASSGGLRETQYF
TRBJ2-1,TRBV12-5,CASGESALNEQFF
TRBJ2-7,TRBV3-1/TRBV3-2,CASSQWSTGQTYEQYF
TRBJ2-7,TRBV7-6,CASSDYNSYEQYF
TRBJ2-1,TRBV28,CASSYPNRGEQFF
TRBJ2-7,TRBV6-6,CASGHLGTGYEQYF
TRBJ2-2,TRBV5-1,CASRRQGLNTGELFF
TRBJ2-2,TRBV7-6,CASSLEAANTGELFF
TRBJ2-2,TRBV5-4,CASSRPDRGGGELFF
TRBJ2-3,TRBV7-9,CASSRGSVSDTQYF
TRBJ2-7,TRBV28,CASSPSGGYEQYF
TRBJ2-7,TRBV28,CASSPEIAGAPYEQYF
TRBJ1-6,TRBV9,CASSVQGVGDSPLHF